This T cell receptor beta chain derives from a study of blood T cell repertoires in COVID-19. At the level of the study: Sources were T cells, B-cell-depleted T cells, or PBMCs; the material itself was cDNA or gDNA.

Data came from immunoSEQ multiplex PCR; TCRdb stores just in-frame clones and leaves some out. The sample contains approximately 270,000 clones, about 89% of which appear only once. Participants came from about two dozen US areas, aged roughly 18 to 95 years. Allocation to cohorts depended on clinical history reported by the participants. The CDR3 loop spans 16 amino acids. Germline V gene lookup returns CDR1 WNHNN and CDR2 SYGVQD (reference sequence). With 2 bases clipped from V and 0 bases from J, the junction kept 3 bases outside the gene matches. Specimen: PBMCs or T cells enriched from blood (not recorded which). This receptor was taken from a human donor in a cohort exposed to, infected with or recovered from COVID-19 (not recorded which). The donor label of this sample is uncertain. The chain employs TRBV10-1 and TRBJ2-5; 10 positions match TRBD2. The CDR3 region is CASSEIAGGYQETQYF. DNA of the CDR3: TGCGCCAGCAGTGAGATAGCGGGGGGCTACCAAGAGACCCAGTACTTC.